Below are 12 T cell receptor beta chains sequenced from a single sample in a study of T cell responses to AZD1222 COVID-19 vaccine. The table came from immunoSEQ multiplex PCR; TCRdb's copy has only in-frame clones and leaves some out. In total, the table holds about 140,000 clones. Sequenced material: peripheral blood. The receptors originated from an adult in good health.

The V and J genes are TRBV6-4 and TRBJ2-1; D assignment may be TRBD1 or TRBD2 (5 bases each). The V end was cut by 3 bases, the J end by 3 bases, with 15 bases between. The V gene's germline CDR1 is MRHNA and CDR2 SNTAGT. The CDR3 runs 16 residues. CDR3 protein: CASSEGWDGDYNEQFF. In DNA, the CDR3 is TGTGCCAGCAGTGAAGGGTGGGACGGGGACTACAATGAGCAGTTCTTC.

The chain links TRBV4-1 to TRBJ1-1; D ambiguous. In germline, CDR1 is MGHRA, CDR2 YSYEKL. There are 13 residues in the CDR3. The V gene lost 2 bases and the J gene lost 0 bases, with 4 bases spanning the gap. Here the CDR3 DNA reads TGCGCCAGCAGCCAAATCCTGAACACTGAAGCTTTCTTT. The encoded protein is CASSQILNTEAFF.

The chain is built from TRBV4-1 and TRBJ1-2; 7 nucleotides match TRBD1. V dropped 4 bases and J dropped 4; count of bases not matched to a gene: 9. The CDR3 loop spans 15 amino acids. Germline-derived CDR1 and CDR2 are MGHRA and YSYEKL. CDR3 sequence reads: CASSLRQGGTYGYTF. The CDR3, as DNA: TGCGCCAGCAGCCTTAGACAGGGAGGGACCTATGGCTACACCTTC.

The chain uses TRBV9 and TRBJ1-2; the D gene is possibly TRBD1 (6 bases). The CDR3 totals 14 residues. V shed 4 bases and J shed 2 bases, with 12 bases lying between them. Germline assignment: CDR1 SGDLS and CDR2 YYNGEE. The CDR3, as DNA: TGTGCCAGCAGCTGGGCAGGGGCCAACTATGGCTACACCTTC. This codes for CASSWAGANYGYTF.

This chain links TRBV7-9 with TRBJ1-5, with a tentative D call TRBD1 (5 bases). Trimming stripped 4 bases from V and 3 bases from J, with 10 bases between. The CDR3 totals 14 residues. Germline CDR1 reads SEHNR; CDR2 reads FQNEAQ (reference sequence). The CDR3 DNA is TGTGCCAGCAGCTCCGACAGAAACAATCAGCCCCAGCATTTT. Protein product: CASSSDRNNQPQHF.

The rearrangement joins TRBV11-1 to TRBJ1-1; D is possibly TRBD1 (6 bases). Germline assignment: CDR1 SGHAT and CDR2 FQDESV (reference sequence). V lost 8 bases and J lost 4, with 17 bases in between. The CDR3 is made up of 14 amino acids. DNA for the CDR3: TGTGCCAGCCAGCCCGGACAGTTTGGCACTGAAGCTTTCTTT. Translating gives CASQPGQFGTEAFF.

The chain joins TRBV25-1 to TRBJ1-4; a possible D gene is TRBD1 (5 bases). This CDR3 is 16 amino acids long. Germline assignment: CDR1 MGHDK and CDR2 SYGVNS. The ends were cut back, 0 bases at V and 7 bases at J, with 15 bases in the middle. CDR3 in DNA: TGTGCCAGCAGTGAATACGAGGGAGGGGTTGGTGAAAAACTGTTTTTT. This gives the protein CASSEYEGGVGEKLFF.

The chain combines TRBV18 with TRBJ2-7, with 11 nucleotides matching TRBD1. V shed 3 bases, J shed 3 bases, and the junction held 4 bases outside the gene matches. The CDR3 consists of 15 residues. Germline assignment: CDR1 KGHSH and CDR2 LQKENI. The CDR3 is CASSPQDRGLYEQYF. CDR3 nucleotide sequence: TGTGCCAGCTCACCTCAGGACAGGGGGCTCTACGAGCAGTACTTC.

V is TRBV5-1 and J is TRBJ1-1; D not certain. The V and J ends lost 2 bases and 0 bases respectively, with 11 bases between them. The CDR3 is 15 amino acids. Germline lookup yields CDR1 SGHRS and CDR2 YFSETQ. In nucleotides, the CDR3 is TGCGCCAGCAGCTTCAGGTCCAGCTTGAACACTGAAGCTTTCTTT. It is translated as CASSFRSSLNTEAFF.

V gene TRBV19 combines with J gene TRBJ1-5; maybe TRBD1 (6 bases). The V end was cut by 5 bases, the J end by 2 bases, with 13 bases between. In germline, CDR1 is LNHDA, CDR2 SQIVND (reference sequence). This CDR3 contains 15 residues. The CDR3 nucleotides are TGTGCCAGTAGTCGGGGACACTCTGGCAATCAGCCCCAGCATTTT. Its translation is CASSRGHSGNQPQHF.

The chain is built from TRBV19 and TRBJ1-2; a weak D match, TRBD1 (6 bases). Per germline, CDR1 LNHDA and CDR2 SQIVND (reference sequence). V shed 6 bases and J shed 1 base, with 15 bases lying between them. The CDR3 spans 15 residues. This CDR3 reads CASRMRDTYNYGYTF. The DNA for the CDR3 is TGTGCCAGTAGGATGCGGGACACCTATAACTATGGCTACACCTTC.

J is TRBJ1-1 and V is TRBV29-1, with a possible D match to TRBD1 (5 bases). The CDR3 runs to 13 residues. The germline V gene has CDR1 SQVTM and CDR2 ANQGSEA. V lost 7 bases to trimming and J lost 1 base, with 13 bases between them. CDR3 in amino acids: CSASNTGNTEAFF. The CDR3 DNA reads as TGCAGCGCCTCAAACACAGGGAACACTGAAGCTTTCTTT.